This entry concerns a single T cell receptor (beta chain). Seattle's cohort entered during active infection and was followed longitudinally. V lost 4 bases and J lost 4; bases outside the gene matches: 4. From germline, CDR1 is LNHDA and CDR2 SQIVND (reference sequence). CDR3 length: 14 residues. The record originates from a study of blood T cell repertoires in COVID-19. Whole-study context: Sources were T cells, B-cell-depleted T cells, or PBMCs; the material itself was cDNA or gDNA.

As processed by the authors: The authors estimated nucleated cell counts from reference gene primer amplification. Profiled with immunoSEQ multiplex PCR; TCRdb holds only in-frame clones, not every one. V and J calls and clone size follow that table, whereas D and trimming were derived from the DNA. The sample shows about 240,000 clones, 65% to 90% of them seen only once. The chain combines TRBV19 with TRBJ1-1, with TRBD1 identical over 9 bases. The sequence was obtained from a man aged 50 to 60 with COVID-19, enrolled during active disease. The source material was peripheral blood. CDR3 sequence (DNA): TGTGCCAGTAGTAAGGGACAGGGATTCACTGAAGCTTTCTTT. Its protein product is CASSKGQGFTEAFF.